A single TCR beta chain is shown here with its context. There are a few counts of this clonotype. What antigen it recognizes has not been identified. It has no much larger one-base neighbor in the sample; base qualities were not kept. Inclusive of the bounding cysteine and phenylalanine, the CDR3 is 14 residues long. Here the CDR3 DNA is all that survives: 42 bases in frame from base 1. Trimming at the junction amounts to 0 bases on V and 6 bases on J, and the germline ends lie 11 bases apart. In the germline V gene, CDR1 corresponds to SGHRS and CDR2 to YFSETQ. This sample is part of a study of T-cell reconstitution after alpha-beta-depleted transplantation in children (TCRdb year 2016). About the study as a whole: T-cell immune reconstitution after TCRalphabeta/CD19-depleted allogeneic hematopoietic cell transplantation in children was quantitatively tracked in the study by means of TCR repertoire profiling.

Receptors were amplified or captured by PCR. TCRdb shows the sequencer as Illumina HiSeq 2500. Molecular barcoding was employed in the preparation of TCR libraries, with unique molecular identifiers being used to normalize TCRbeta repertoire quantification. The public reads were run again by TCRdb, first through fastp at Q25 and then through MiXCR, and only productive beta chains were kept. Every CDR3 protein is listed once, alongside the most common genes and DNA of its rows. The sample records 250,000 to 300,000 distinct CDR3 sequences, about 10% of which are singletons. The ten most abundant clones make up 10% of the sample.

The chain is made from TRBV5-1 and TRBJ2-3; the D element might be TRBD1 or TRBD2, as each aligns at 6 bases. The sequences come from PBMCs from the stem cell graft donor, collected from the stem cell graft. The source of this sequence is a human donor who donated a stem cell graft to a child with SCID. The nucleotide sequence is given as TGCGCCAGCAGCTTGGAAAGGGGGGTCGATACGCAGTATTTT. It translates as CASSLERGVDTQYF.